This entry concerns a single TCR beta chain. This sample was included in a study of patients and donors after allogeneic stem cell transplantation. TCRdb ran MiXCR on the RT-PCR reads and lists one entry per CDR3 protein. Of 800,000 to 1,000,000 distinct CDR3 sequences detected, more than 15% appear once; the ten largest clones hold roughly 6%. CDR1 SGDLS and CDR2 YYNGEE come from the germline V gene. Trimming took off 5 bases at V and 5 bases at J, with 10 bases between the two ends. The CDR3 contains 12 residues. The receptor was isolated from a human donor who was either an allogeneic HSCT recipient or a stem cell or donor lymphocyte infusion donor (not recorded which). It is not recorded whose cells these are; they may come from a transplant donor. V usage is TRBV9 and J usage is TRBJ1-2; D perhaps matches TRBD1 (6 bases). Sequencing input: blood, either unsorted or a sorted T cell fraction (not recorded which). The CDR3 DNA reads TGTGCCAGCAGGAGAGGGGGATATGGCTACACCTTC. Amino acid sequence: CASRRGGYGYTF. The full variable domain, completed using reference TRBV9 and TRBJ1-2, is DSGVTQTPKHLITATGQRVTLRCSPRSGDLSVYWYQQSLDQGLQFLIQYYNGEERAKGNILERFSAQQFPDLHSELNLSSLELGDSALYFCASRRGGYGYTFGSGTRLTVV.